The subject of this entry is one T cell receptor (beta chain). The antigen is undetermined. CDR1 and CDR2 from the germline V gene are MGHRA and YSYEKL. This CDR3 spans 14 amino acids. V lost 6 bases and J lost 6, with 17 bases in between. The data are from a study of blood T cells in healthy people across ages. Study-level findings and limits: Underestimates were what the diversity estimates from one million T cells were considered to be.

Aged about 6 to 90, donors were systemically healthy Caucasians from Russia. PBMCs numbering at least 6.5 million were isolated per sample. A second PCR, run for roughly 7 to 11 cycles, used a sample-barcoded 5' primer plus a J-beta primer mix. Each cDNA molecule received a tag from a template-switch adaptor that had 12 random nucleotides. From the 5' RACE reads, TCRdb called clonotypes with MiXCR, one entry per CDR3 protein. Here the sample spans about 1.6 million distinct CDR3 sequences, around 36% being singletons. Sample: blood. The chain employs TRBV4-1 and TRBJ1-1; no clear D. This clonotype was obtained from a woman in her 30s in good health. CDR3 DNA sequence: TGCGCCAGCAGGCCCACCGGCTCGCGCTCTGAAGCTTTCTTT. This gives the protein CASRPTGSRSEAFF.